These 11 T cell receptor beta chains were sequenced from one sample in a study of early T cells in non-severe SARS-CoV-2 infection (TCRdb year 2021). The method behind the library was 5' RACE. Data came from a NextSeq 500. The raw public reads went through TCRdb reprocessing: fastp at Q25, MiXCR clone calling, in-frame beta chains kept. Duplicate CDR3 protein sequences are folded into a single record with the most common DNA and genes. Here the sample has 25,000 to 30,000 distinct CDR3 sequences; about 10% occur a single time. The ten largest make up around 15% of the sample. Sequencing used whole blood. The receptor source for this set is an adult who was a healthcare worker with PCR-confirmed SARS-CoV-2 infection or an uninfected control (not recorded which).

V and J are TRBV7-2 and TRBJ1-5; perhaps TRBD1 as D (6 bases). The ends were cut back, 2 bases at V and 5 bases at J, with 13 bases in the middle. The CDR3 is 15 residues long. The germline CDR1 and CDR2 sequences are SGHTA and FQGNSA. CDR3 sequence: CASSLFQGLDQPQHF. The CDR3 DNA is TGTGCCAGCAGCTTATTCCAGGGGCTTGATCAGCCCCAGCATTTT.

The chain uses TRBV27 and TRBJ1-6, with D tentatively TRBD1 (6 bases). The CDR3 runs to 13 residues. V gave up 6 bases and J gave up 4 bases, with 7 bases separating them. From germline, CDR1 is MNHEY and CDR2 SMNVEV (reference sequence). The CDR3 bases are TGTGCCAGCAGACAGGGTTATAATTCACCCCTCCACTTT. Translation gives CASRQGYNSPLHF.

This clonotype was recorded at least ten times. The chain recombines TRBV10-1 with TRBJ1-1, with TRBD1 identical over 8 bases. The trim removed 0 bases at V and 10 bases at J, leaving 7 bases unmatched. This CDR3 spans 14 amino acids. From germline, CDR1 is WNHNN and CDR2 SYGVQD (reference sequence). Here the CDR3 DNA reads TGCGCCAGCAGTGAGTCGCAGGGGGCACGGGGAGCTTTCTTT. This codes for CASSESQGARGAFF.

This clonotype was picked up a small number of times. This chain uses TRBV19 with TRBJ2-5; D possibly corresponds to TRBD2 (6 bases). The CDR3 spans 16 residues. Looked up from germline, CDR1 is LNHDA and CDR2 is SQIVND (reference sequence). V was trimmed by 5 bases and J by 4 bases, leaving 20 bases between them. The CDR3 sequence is CASSPTRGAGIETQYF. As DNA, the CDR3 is TGTGCCAGTAGTCCGACGCGGGGCGCCGGTATAGAGACCCAGTACTTC.

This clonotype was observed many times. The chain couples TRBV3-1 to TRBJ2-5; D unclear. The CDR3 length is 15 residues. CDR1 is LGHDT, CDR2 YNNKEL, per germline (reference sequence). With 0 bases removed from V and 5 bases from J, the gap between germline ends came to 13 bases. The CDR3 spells CASSQDRTPYETQYF. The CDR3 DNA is TGTGCCAGCAGCCAAGACCGTACCCCGTATGAGACCCAGTACTTC.

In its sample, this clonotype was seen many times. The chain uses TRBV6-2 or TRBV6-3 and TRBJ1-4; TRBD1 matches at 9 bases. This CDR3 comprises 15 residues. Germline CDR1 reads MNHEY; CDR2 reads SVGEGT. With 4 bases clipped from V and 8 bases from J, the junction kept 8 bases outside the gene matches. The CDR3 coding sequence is TGTGCCAGCAGTTCTCCGGGACAGGGAACCGAAAAACTGTTTTTT. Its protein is CASSSPGQGTEKLFF.

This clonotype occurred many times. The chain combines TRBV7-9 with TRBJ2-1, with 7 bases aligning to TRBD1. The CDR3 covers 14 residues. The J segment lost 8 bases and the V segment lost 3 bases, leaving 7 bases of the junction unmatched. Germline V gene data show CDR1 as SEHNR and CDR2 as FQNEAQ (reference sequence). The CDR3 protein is CASSFNRGMDEQFF. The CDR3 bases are TGTGCCAGCAGCTTCAACAGGGGAATGGATGAGCAGTTCTTC. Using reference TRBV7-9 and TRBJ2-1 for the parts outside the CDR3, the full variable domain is DTGVSQNPRHKITKRGQNVTFRCDPISEHNRLYWYRQTLGQGPEFLTYFQNEAQLEKSRLLSDRFSAERPKGSFSTLEIQRTEQGDSAMYLCASSFNRGMDEQFFGPGTRLTVL.

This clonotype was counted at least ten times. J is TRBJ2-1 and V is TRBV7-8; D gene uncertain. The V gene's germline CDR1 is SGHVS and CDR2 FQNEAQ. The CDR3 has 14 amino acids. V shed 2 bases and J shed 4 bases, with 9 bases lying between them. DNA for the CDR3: TGTGCCAGCAGCTTATCTCCAGTGTACAATGAGCAGTTCTTC. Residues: CASSLSPVYNEQFF. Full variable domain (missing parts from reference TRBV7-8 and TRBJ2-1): GAGVSQSPRYKVAKRGQDVALRCDPISGHVSLFWYQQALGQGPEFLTYFQNEAQLDKSGLPSDRFFAERPEGSVSTLKIQRTQQEDSAVYLCASSLSPVYNEQFFGPGTRLTVL.

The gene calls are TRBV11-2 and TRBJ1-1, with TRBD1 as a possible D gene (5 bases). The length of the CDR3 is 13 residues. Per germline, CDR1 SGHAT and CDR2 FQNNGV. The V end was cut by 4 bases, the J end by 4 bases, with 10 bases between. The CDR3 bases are TGTGCCAGCAGCTCCCCGGGGGGCACTGAAGCTTTCTTT. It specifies CASSSPGGTEAFF.

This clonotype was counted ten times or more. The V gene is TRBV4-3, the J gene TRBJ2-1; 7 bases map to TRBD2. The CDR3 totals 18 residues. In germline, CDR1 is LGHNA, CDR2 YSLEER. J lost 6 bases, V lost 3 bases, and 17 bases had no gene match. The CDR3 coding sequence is TGCGCCAGCAGCCACCTTTCCCTCGGGACTACAAATCTCAATGAGCAGTTCTTC. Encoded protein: CASSHLSLGTTNLNEQFF.

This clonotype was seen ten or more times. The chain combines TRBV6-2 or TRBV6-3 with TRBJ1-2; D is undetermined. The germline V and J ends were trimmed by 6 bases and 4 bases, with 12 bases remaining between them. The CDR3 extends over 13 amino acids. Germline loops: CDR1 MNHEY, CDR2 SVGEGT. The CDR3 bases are TGTGCCAGCAGCCCTACGGAGATCTATGGCTACACCTTC. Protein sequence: CASSPTEIYGYTF.